The rows below give T cell receptor beta chains drawn from one sample of a study of blood T cell repertoires in COVID-19. Assay: immunoSEQ multiplex PCR; the TCRdb copy retains only in-frame clones and omits some. The sample includes some 45,000 clones, around 79% of them seen just once. Sequencing was performed on peripheral blood. All receptors derive from a human donor in a cohort sampled during active COVID-19. Each CDR3 is given with its conserved first and last residue. The order of the fields is D gene, clone size, CDR3 length, V gene, J gene, CDR3 protein, CDR3 DNA. The D gene is left open where the match is weak. Clone sizes are given selectively: once, few, many, or a class where the clone is expanded.

NA,NA,10,TRBV3-1/TRBV3-2,TRBJ1-1,CAEGKDEAFF,TGTGCCGAGGGCAAGGACGAAGCTTTCTTT
NA,NA,14,TRBV19,TRBJ1-1,CASSTREWGTEAFF,TGTGCCAGTAGTACCCGGGAATGGGGAACTGAAGCTTTCTTT
NA,NA,13,TRBV12-3/TRBV12-4,TRBJ2-7,CASRPGQSYEQYF,TGTGCCAGCAGACCGGGACAATCCTACGAGCAGTACTTC
TRBD1,NA,18,TRBV9,TRBJ1-3,CASSFQGQGAESGNTIYF,TGTGCCAGCAGCTTCCAGGGACAGGGGGCCGAGTCAGGAAACACCATATATTTT
TRBD1,NA,15,TRBV10-3,TRBJ2-5,CAISEPRQGRETQYF,TGTGCCATCAGTGAGCCAAGACAGGGACGAGAGACCCAGTACTTC
TRBD2,once,16,TRBV5-1,TRBJ2-7,CASSLGRTSGLYEQYF,TGCGCCAGCAGCTTGGGAAGGACTAGCGGCCTCTACGAGCAGTACTTC
TRBD1,NA,15,TRBV6-5,TRBJ2-3,CASSYRDSSTDTQYF,TGTGCCAGCAGTTACCGGGACAGCAGCACAGATACGCAGTATTTT
TRBD1,NA,13,TRBV12-3/TRBV12-4,TRBJ1-2,CASSRQGNYGYTF,TGTGCCAGCAGCAGACAGGGGAACTATGGCTACACCTTC
NA,few,17,TRBV4-2,TRBJ2-5,CASSQDSIGGSGETQYF,TGTGCCAGCAGCCAAGATTCCATCGGCGGGTCGGGGGAGACCCAGTACTTC
TRBD2,NA,16,TRBV27,TRBJ2-7,CASSPGSGRSSYEQYF,TGTGCCAGCAGTCCTGGTAGCGGGAGGAGCTCCTACGAGCAGTACTTC
TRBD1,NA,16,TRBV18,TRBJ1-1,CASSPRTGEGNTEAFF,TGTGCCAGCTCACCTAGGACAGGAGAAGGGAACACTGAAGCTTTCTTT
TRBD2,NA,14,TRBV7-9,TRBJ2-3,CASSSTSDTDTQYF,TGTGCCAGCTCCTCGACTAGCGACACAGATACGCAGTATTTT
NA,once,12,TRBV7-2,TRBJ2-1,CASGYTGNEQFF,TGTGCCAGCGGATATACGGGGAATGAGCAGTTCTTC
TRBD2,few,18,TRBV7-6,TRBJ2-3,CASSLSTSGSGGTDTQYF,TGTGCCAGCAGCTTATCAACTAGCGGGAGCGGGGGCACAGATACGCAGTATTTT
TRBD1,few,15,TRBV7-2,TRBJ2-7,CASSPRQGGSYEQYF,TGTGCCAGCAGCCCGCGACAGGGGGGTTCCTACGAGCAGTACTTC
NA,NA,14,TRBV6-5,TRBJ1-2,CASRAGWSEYGYTF,TGTGCCAGCAGGGCAGGGTGGTCAGAGTATGGCTACACCTTC
NA,NA,14,TRBV10-2,TRBJ2-6,CASSFESGANVLTF,TGCGCCAGCAGTTTCGAGTCGGGGGCCAACGTCCTGACTTTC
NA,NA,14,TRBV9,TRBJ2-3,CASSVAGVGDTQYF,TGTGCCAGCAGCGTAGCCGGAGTTGGTGATACGCAGTATTTT
TRBD2,NA,15,TRBV7-2,TRBJ2-7,CASSERGGRPGEQYF,TGTGCCAGCAGCGAGCGGGGCGGGCGCCCTGGGGAGCAGTACTTC
NA,NA,12,TRBV12-3/TRBV12-4,TRBJ2-3,CASRGGSHTQYF,TGTGCCAGTAGGGGGGGCTCCCATACGCAGTATTTT
TRBD1,NA,12,TRBV29-1,TRBJ1-4,CSVGQGDEKLFF,TGCAGCGTGGGACAGGGGGATGAAAAACTGTTTTTT
NA,few,16,TRBV25-1,TRBJ2-3,CASRGASDRSADTQYF,TGTGCCAGCAGGGGGGCGTCTGACAGGTCGGCAGATACGCAGTATTTT
TRBD1,once,16,TRBV9,TRBJ1-2,CASSLSLRQGGYGYTF,TGTGCCAGCAGCTTAAGCCTACGACAGGGAGGTTATGGCTACACCTTC
TRBD2,NA,14,TRBV29-1,TRBJ2-1,CSGDPSGSYNEQFF,TGCAGCGGGGACCCTAGCGGCTCCTACAATGAGCAGTTCTTC
TRBD2,NA,16,TRBV6-2/TRBV6-3,TRBJ2-3,CASSPLGSGSTDTQYF,TGTGCCAGCAGCCCTCTGGGTAGCGGGAGCACAGATACGCAGTATTTT
TRBD2,once,14,TRBV7-9,TRBJ2-4,CASSLGTSGSLVYF,TGTGCCAGCAGCCTGGGGACTAGTGGATCATTAGTGTACTTC
NA,NA,13,TRBV29-1,TRBJ2-5,CSANSGKGETQYF,TGCAGCGCCAACTCAGGGAAAGGGGAGACCCAGTACTTC
NA,NA,14,TRBV11-3,TRBJ2-2,CASSTVQRAGELFF,TGTGCCAGCAGCACCGTCCAGAGGGCCGGGGAGCTGTTTTTT
TRBD1,NA,14,TRBV28,TRBJ2-3,CAARGTGNTDTQYF,TGTGCCGCTCGAGGGACAGGGAACACAGATACGCAGTATTTT
NA,NA,15,TRBV4-1,TRBJ2-1,CASSQPGTRYNEQFF,TGCGCCAGCAGCCAACCCGGGACAAGATACAATGAGCAGTTCTTC
NA,once,15,TRBV6-1,TRBJ1-4,CASSEARLTNEKLFF,TGTGCCAGCAGTGAAGCGAGGTTAACTAATGAAAAACTGTTTTTT
NA,NA,15,TRBV9,TRBJ1-6,CASSVGDRPNSPLHF,TGTGCCAGCAGCGTAGGTGACAGGCCTAATTCACCCCTCCACTTT
NA,many,14,TRBV13,TRBJ2-2,CASSFTLATGELFF,TGTGCCAGCAGCTTTACCCTAGCCACCGGGGAGCTGTTTTTT
NA,few,14,TRBV2,TRBJ1-4,CASGSGTSNEKLFF,TGTGCCAGCGGATCCGGGACTTCCAATGAAAAACTGTTTTTT
NA,few,15,TRBV28,TRBJ2-1,CASSALEGSYNEQFF,TGTGCCAGCAGTGCTCTAGAGGGCTCCTACAATGAGCAGTTCTTC
TRBD1,NA,15,TRBV19,TRBJ2-2,CASSIAGTGTGELFF,TGTGCCAGTAGTATAGCCGGGACAGGGACCGGGGAGCTGTTTTTT
NA,NA,14,TRBV30,TRBJ1-5,CAWSSGDRYQPQHF,TGTGCCTGGAGCTCGGGGGATCGGTATCAGCCCCAGCATTTT
TRBD2,NA,18,TRBV6-2/TRBV6-3,TRBJ2-3,CASSYPRGSAGDTDTQYF,TGTGCCAGCAGTTACCCGCGAGGGTCAGCGGGGGACACAGATACGCAGTATTTT
TRBD2,NA,17,TRBV28,TRBJ2-5,CASSSPGSGRAGETQYF,TGTGCCAGCAGCTCCCCCGGGAGCGGGAGGGCCGGGGAGACCCAGTACTTC
NA,NA,13,TRBV21-1,TRBJ2-3,CASSGLFTDTQYF,TGTGCCAGCAGCGGGCTGTTCACAGATACGCAGTATTTT
TRBD1,NA,15,TRBV19,TRBJ1-1,CASRKTGGANTEAFF,TGTGCCAGTAGGAAAACAGGGGGCGCGAACACTGAAGCTTTCTTT
TRBD1,once,16,TRBV9,TRBJ2-3,CASSPDDRAPADTQYF,TGTGCCAGCAGCCCCGACGACAGGGCCCCTGCGGATACGCAGTATTTT
TRBD2,NA,15,TRBV11-1,TRBJ2-7,CASSLLAGGSYEQYF,TGTGCCAGCAGCTTACTAGCGGGGGGCTCCTACGAGCAGTACTTC
NA,NA,14,TRBV11-2,TRBJ1-3,CASKRRYSGNTIYF,TGTGCCAGCAAGAGGCGTTACTCTGGAAACACCATATATTTT
NA,once,13,TRBV12-3/TRBV12-4,TRBJ1-2,CASSQTRVLPYTF,TGTGCCAGCAGTCAAACCAGGGTTCTACCCTACACCTTC
TRBD1,NA,15,TRBV5-8,TRBJ1-4,CASSYPGTGVEKLFF,TGTGCCAGCAGCTACCCCGGGACAGGGGTGGAAAAACTGTTTTTT
TRBD1,NA,17,TRBV19,TRBJ2-1,CASSPRTGRGSYNEQFF,TGTGCCAGTAGTCCGCGGACAGGCCGAGGCTCCTACAATGAGCAGTTCTTC
TRBD1,NA,15,TRBV18,TRBJ2-2,CASSPLQGDTGELFF,TGTGCCAGCTCACCACTACAGGGGGACACCGGGGAGCTGTTTTTT
NA,NA,15,TRBV28,TRBJ2-1,CASSLLASSYNEQFF,TGTGCCAGCAGTTTACTCGCTAGCTCCTACAATGAGCAGTTCTTC
TRBD1,NA,15,TRBV19,TRBJ1-1,CASTPGQGTNTEAFF,TGTGCCAGTACCCCGGGACAGGGTACGAACACTGAAGCTTTCTTT
NA,NA,14,TRBV7-9,TRBJ1-1,CASSLGWGGTEAFF,TGTGCCAGCAGCTTAGGATGGGGAGGAACTGAAGCTTTCTTT
NA,NA,13,TRBV5-4,TRBJ2-3,CASSSRGPDTQYF,TGTGCCAGCAGTTCGAGAGGCCCAGATACGCAGTATTTT
NA,NA,13,TRBV10-3,TRBJ1-1,CAISDSATVEAFF,TGTGCCATCAGTGATTCGGCGACAGTTGAAGCTTTCTTT
NA,few,14,TRBV7-9,TRBJ2-7,CASSLGAGSYEQYF,TGTGCCAGCAGCTTAGGTGCAGGGTCCTACGAGCAGTACTTC
NA,NA,16,TRBV5-1,TRBJ1-4,CASSLDGFGTNEKLFF,TGCGCCAGCAGCTTGGACGGTTTCGGAACTAATGAAAAACTGTTTTTT